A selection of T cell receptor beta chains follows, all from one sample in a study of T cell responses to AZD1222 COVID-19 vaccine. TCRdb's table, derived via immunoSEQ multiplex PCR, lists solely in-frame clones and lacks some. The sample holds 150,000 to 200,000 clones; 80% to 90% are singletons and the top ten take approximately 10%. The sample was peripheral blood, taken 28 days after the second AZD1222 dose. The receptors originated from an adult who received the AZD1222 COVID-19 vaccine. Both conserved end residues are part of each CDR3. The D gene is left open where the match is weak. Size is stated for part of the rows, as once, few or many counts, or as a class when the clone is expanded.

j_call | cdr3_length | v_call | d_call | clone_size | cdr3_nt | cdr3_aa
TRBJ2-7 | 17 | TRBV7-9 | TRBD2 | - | TGTGCCAGCAGCTTAGCGATGCGACTAGCGGGGCTCTACGAGCAGTACTTC | CASSLAMRLAGLYEQYF
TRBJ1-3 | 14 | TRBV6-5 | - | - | TGTGCCAGCAGTCTCCGCGGGGCAGGAAACACCATATATTTT | CASSLRGAGNTIYF
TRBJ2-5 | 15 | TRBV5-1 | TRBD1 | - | TGCGCCAGCAGCTCCCCAGGGGGCTCTTCGGAGACCCAGTACTTC | CASSSPGGSSETQYF
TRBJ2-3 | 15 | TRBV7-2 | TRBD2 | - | TGTGCCAGCAGCGTACTAGCGGGGGGGGAGGATACGCAGTATTTT | CASSVLAGGEDTQYF
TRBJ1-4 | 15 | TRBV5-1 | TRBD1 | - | TGCGCCAGCAGCTCGACAGGGGGCTTAAATGAAAAACTGTTTTTT | CASSSTGGLNEKLFF
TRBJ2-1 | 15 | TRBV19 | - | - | TGTGCCAGTAGTAGTGAGGCGGAAGGGTACAATGAGCAGTTCTTC | CASSSEAEGYNEQFF
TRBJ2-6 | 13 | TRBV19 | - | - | TGTGCCAGCCAGGGGTCGGGGGCCAACGTCCTGACTTTC | CASQGSGANVLTF
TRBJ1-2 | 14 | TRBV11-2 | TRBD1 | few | TGTGCCAGCAGCTCGGACAGGGTAGGCTATGGCTACACCTTC | CASSSDRVGYGYTF
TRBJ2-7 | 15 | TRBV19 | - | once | TGTGCCAGTACCTCCCGGGGCACGAGCTCCTACGAGCAGTACTTC | CASTSRGTSSYEQYF
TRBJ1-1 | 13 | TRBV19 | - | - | TGTGCCAGTAGTTTGAGGAGGAACACTGAAGCTTTCTTT | CASSLRRNTEAFF
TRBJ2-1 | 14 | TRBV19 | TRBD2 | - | TGTGCCAGTACCTTGGTGTGGGGGGGCAATGAGCAGTTCTTC | CASTLVWGGNEQFF
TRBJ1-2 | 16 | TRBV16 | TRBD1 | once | TGTGCCAGCAGCCCAGAGGACAGGGGAACTAACTATGGCTACACCTTC | CASSPEDRGTNYGYTF
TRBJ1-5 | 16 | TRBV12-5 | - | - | TGTGCTAGTGGTTTGGGGGAGTGGGGTATCAATCAGCCCCAGCATTTT | CASGLGEWGINQPQHF
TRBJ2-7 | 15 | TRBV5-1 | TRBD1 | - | TGCGCCAGCAGTTCCCTCTCCAGGGGGCAGAGCGAGCAGTACTTC | CASSSLSRGQSEQYF
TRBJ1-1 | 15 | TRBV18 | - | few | TGTGCCAGCTCACCAAAGCCAGGATTCCACACTGAAGCTTTCTTT | CASSPKPGFHTEAFF
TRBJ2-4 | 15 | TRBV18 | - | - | TGTGCCAGCTCACAGGACGGGGTCAGCCAAAACATTCAGTACTTC | CASSQDGVSQNIQYF
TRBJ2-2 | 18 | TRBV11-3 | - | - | TGTGCCAGCAGCTCAGGGAGGTTCGGGACAGCGAACACCGGGGAGCTGTTTTTT | CASSSGRFGTANTGELFF
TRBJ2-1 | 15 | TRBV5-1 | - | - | TGCGCCAGCAGCTTGATGGCGGGGGCCGACAATGAGCAGTTCTTC | CASSLMAGADNEQFF
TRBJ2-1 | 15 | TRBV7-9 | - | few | TGTGCCAGCAGCTTAGTAGGAGAATCCTACAATGAGCAGTTCTTC | CASSLVGESYNEQFF
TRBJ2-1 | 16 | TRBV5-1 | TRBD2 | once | TGCGCCAGCAGCCCTTTGCGGGGGGGCCAATTCAATGAGCAGTTCTTC | CASSPLRGGQFNEQFF
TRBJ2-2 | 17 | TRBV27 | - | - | TGTGCCAGCAGTTTTAGGGGGGCAGGGCTAGGTAGCGGGGAGCTGTTTTTT | CASSFRGAGLGSGELFF
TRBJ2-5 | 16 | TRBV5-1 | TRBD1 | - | TGCGCCAGCAGCCTTAACCCAGGGGGCTTGGAAGAGACCCAGTACTTC | CASSLNPGGLEETQYF
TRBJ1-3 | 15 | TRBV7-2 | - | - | TGTGCCAGCAGCTCTATTACCGGGACGGGAAACACCATATATTTT | CASSSITGTGNTIYF
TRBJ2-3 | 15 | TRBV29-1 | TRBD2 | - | TGCAGCGTTGAAGGGATTACTAGCGGCACAGATACGCAGTATTTT | CSVEGITSGTDTQYF
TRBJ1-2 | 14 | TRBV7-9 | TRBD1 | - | TGTGCCAGCAGCCCGGGACAGGCAACTTCTGGCTACACCTTC | CASSPGQATSGYTF
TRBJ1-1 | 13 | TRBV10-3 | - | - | TGTGCCATCAGTGACGGGGCTGCTACTGAAGCTTTCTTT | CAISDGAATEAFF
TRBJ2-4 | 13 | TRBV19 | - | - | TGTGCCAGTAGTGACCTGACCTTTAGGATTCAGTACTTC | CASSDLTFRIQYF
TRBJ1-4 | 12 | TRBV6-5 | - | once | TGTGCCAGCAGCCCCAATAATGAAAAACTGTTTTTT | CASSPNNEKLFF
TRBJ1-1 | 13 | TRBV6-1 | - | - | TGTGCCAGCAGTGATAGGACGGTCGCTGAAGCTTTCTTT | CASSDRTVAEAFF
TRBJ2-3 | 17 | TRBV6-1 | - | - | TGTGCCAGCAGTGGGACTTGGGGTTTAACTAAGGGAGATACGCAGTATTTT | CASSGTWGLTKGDTQYF
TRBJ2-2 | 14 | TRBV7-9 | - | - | TGTGCCAGCAGCTTAGGTGGTAGCACCGGGGAGCTGTTTTTT | CASSLGGSTGELFF
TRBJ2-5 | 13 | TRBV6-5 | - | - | TGTGCCAGCAGTTATAGGGGCCAAGAGACCCAGTACTTC | CASSYRGQETQYF
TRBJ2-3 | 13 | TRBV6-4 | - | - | TGTGCCAGCAGTGAGGACGACGGGGATACGCAGTATTTT | CASSEDDGDTQYF
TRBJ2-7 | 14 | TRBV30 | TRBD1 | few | TGTGCCTGGGGTCCCAGGGGGCGCTACTACGAGCAGTACTTC | CAWGPRGRYYEQYF
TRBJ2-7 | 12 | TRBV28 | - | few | TGTGCCACCCACGACAGGTTCTACGAGCAGTACTTC | CATHDRFYEQYF
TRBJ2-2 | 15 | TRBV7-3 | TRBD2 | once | TGTGCCAGCAGCCCCCGGCGAGCGGGGGGCAGGGAGCTGTTTTTT | CASSPRRAGGRELFF
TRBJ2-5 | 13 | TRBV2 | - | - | TGTGCCAGCAGTAATCAGAACCAAGAGACCCAGTACTTC | CASSNQNQETQYF
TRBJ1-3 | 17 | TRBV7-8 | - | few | TGTGCCAGTTCCATTACCGGGACGGATATCTCTGGAAACACCATATATTTT | CASSITGTDISGNTIYF
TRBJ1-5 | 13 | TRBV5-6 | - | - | TGTGCCAGCAGCTTAAGGGGCGTTCAGCCCCAGCATTTT | CASSLRGVQPQHF
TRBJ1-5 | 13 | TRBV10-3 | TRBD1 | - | TGTGCCATCAGTGGGGACAGGGGAAAGCCCCAGCATTTT | CAISGDRGKPQHF